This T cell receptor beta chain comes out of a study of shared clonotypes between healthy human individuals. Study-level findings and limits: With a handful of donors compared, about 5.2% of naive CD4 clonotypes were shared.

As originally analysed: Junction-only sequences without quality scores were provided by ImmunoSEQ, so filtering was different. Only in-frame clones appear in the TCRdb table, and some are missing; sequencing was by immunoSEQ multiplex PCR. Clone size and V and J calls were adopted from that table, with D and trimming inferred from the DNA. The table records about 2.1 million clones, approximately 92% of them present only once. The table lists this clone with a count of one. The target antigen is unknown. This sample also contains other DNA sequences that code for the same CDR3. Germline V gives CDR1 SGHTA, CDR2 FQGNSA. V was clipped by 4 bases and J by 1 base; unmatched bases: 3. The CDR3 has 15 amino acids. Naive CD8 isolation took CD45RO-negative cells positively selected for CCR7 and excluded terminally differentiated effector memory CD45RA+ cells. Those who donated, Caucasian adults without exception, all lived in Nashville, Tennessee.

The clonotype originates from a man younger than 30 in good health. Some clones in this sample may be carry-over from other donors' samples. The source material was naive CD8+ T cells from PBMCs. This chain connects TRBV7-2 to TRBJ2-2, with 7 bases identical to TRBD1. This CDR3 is CASSSRQGNTGELFF. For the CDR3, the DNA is TGTGCCAGCAGCTCGCGACAGGGGAACACCGGGGAGCTGTTTTTT.